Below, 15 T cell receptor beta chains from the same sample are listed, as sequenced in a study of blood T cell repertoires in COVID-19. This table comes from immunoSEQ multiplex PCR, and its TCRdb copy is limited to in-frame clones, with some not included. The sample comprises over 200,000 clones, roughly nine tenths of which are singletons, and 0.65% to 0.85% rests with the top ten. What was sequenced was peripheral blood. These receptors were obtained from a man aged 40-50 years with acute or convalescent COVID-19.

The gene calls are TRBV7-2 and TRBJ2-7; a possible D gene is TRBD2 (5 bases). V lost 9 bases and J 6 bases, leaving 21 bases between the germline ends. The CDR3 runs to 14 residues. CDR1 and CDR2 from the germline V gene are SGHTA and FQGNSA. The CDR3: CASSGPAAFREQYF. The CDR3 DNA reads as TGTGCCAGTTCTGGGCCAGCGGCCTTTCGCGAGCAGTACTTC.

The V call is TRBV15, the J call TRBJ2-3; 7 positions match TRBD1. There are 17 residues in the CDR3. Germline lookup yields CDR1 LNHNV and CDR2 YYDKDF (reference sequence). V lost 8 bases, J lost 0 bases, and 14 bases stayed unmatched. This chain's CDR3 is CATGRTGALTSTDTQYF. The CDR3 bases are TGTGCCACCGGGAGAACAGGGGCTTTAACTAGCACAGATACGCAGTATTTT.

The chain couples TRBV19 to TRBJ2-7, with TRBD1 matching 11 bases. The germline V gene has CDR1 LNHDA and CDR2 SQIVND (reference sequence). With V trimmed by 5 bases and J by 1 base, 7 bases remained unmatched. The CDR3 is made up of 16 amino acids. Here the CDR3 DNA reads TGTGCCAGTAGTGGCACCGGGACAGGGGGTTCCTACGAGCAGTACTTC. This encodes CASSGTGTGGSYEQYF.

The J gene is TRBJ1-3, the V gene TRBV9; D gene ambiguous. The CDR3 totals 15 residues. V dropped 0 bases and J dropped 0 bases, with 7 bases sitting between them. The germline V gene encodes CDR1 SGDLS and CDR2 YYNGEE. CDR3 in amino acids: CASSVAPSSGNTIYF. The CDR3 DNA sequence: TGTGCCAGCAGCGTAGCACCCAGCTCTGGAAACACCATATATTTT.

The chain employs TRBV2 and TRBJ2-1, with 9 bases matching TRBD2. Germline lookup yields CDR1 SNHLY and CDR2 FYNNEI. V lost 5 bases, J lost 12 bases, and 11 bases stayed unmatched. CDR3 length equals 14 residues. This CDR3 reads CASSTGTSRSVQFF. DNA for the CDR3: TGTGCCAGCAGTACCGGGACTAGCCGGTCCGTGCAGTTCTTC.

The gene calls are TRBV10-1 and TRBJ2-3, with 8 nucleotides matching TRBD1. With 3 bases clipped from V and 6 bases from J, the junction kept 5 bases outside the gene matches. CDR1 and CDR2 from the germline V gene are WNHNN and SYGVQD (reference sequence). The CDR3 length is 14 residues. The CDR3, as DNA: TGCGCCAGCAGTGACGGACAGGGTACCGATACGCAGTATTTT. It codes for CASSDGQGTDTQYF.

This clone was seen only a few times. In DNA form, the CDR3 reads TGTGCCAGCAGTTTTCGCCCAGGGACAGGGCGCAATTCACCCCTCCACTTT. Its protein is CASSFRPGTGRNSPLHF. The chain employs TRBV27 and TRBJ1-6; 9 bases align to TRBD1. This CDR3 has 17 amino acids. V trimming: 3 bases; J trimming: 7 bases; junction bases outside the gene matches: 10. Germline CDR1 and CDR2: MNHEY and SMNVEV (reference sequence).

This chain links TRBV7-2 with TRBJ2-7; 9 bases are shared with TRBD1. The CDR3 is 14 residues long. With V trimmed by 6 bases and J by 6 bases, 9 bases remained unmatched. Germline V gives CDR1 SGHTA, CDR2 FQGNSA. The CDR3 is CASRGGGQGSEQYF. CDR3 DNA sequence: TGTGCCAGCAGGGGAGGAGGACAGGGGTCCGAGCAGTACTTC.

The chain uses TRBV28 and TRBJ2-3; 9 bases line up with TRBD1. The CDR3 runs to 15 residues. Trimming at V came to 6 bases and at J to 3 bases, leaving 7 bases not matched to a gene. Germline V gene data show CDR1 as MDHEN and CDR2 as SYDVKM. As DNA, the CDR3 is TGTGCCAGCAGGCTCCCGGGACAGGGAACAGATACGCAGTATTTT. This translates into CASRLPGQGTDTQYF.

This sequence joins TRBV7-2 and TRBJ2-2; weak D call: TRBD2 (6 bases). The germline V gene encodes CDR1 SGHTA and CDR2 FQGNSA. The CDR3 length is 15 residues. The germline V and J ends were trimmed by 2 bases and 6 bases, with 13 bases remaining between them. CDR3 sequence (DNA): TGTGCCAGCAGCTTAAGGTGGAGGGACGCCGGGGAGCTGTTTTTT. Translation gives CASSLRWRDAGELFF.

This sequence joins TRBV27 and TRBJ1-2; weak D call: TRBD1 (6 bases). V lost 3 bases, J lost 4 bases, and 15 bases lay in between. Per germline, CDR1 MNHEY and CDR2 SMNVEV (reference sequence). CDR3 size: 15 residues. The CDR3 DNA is TGTGCCAGCAGTTTTTGGGGGCAGCAACCCTATGGCTACACCTTC. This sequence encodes CASSFWGQQPYGYTF.

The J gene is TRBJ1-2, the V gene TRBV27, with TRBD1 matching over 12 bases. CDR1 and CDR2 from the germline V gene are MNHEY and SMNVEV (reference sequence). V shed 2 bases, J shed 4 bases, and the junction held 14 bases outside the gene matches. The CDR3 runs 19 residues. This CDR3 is CASSLIGTGGGVVGYGYTF. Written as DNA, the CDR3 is TGTGCCAGCAGTTTAATAGGGACAGGGGGCGGTGTTGTCGGCTATGGCTACACCTTC.

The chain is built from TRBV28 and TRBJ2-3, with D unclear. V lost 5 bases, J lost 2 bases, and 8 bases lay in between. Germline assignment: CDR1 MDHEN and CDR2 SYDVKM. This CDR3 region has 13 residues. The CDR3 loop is CASSDIYTDTQYF. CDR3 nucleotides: TGTGCCAGCAGTGACATTTACACAGATACGCAGTATTTT.

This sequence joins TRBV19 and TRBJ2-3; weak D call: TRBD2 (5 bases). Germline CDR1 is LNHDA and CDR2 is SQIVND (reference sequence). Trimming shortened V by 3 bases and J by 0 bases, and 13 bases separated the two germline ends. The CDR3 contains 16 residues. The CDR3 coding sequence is TGTGCCAGTAGTATGGGTGGGAGAGGTAGCACAGATACGCAGTATTTT. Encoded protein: CASSMGGRGSTDTQYF.

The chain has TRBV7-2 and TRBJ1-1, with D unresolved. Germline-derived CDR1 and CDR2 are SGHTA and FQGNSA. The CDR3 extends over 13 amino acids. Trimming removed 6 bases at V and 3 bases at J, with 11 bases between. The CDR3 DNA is TGTGCCAGCAGTCTCACAGTCTACACTGAAGCTTTCTTT. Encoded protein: CASSLTVYTEAFF.